The clone carrying this TCR beta chain was counted many times. Its matching antigen is unknown. TCRB transcripts that were expressed got sequenced, as all of the isolated RNA had been reverse transcribed. Here immunoSEQ multiplex PCR was the method, and the copy in TCRdb shows in-frame clones only, minus some. The sample yields 310,000 or so clones, roughly 8% seen once. The entry originates in a study of beta chain features in type 1 diabetes. Study-wide results and limits: Whether HLA type influences TCRB rearrangement remained unresolved here.

V was trimmed by 4 bases and J by 4 bases, leaving 15 bases between them. The germline gives CDR1 SGHNT, CDR2 YYREEE (reference sequence). The CDR3 spans 14 residues. This rearrangement joins TRBV5-4 to TRBJ2-7, with D possibly matching TRBD2 (7 bases). The source of this sequence is a woman aged 18-35 years in good health. The sequenced sample consisted of central memory CD4+ T cells from blood. The CDR3 nucleotides read TGTGCCAGCAGCGCGGATGGGGGGGCATACGAGCAGTACTTC. As protein: CASSADGGAYEQYF.